One and the same sample provided the 5 T cell receptor beta chains below, sequenced in a study of blood T cell repertoires in COVID-19. Method: immunoSEQ multiplex PCR; TCRdb's copy keeps in-frame clones and lacks some. The sample lists almost 250,000 clones, roughly 88% occurring once. The sample comprised peripheral blood. The receptors shown here come from a woman of 80 years or more with COVID-19, enrolled during active disease.

The CDR3 DNA reads TGCGCCAGCAGCTTGGCCGGAGGACTAGCGGACAATGAGCAGTTCTTC. This translates into CASSLAGGLADNEQFF. This sequence joins TRBV5-1 and TRBJ2-1, with 10 bases identical to TRBD2. From germline, CDR1 is SGHRS and CDR2 YFSETQ. The V segment lost 0 bases and the J segment 5 bases; nucleotides outside the gene matches: 5. CDR3 length equals 16 residues.

This rearrangement joins TRBV19 to TRBJ1-1; D might be TRBD1 (5 bases). V lost 3 bases and J lost 0, with 8 bases in between. The length of the CDR3 is 14 residues. Germline V CDR1 and CDR2: LNHDA, SQIVND (reference sequence). For the CDR3, the DNA is TGTGCCAGTAGTATTGGGGCTATGAACACTGAAGCTTTCTTT. Translation gives CASSIGAMNTEAFF.

This clone is a singleton in its sample. The gene calls are TRBV19 and TRBJ2-2, with 7 bases lining up with TRBD1. After removal of 6 bases from V and 3 bases from J, the junction contained 10 bases not matched to a gene. This CDR3 has 16 residues. Germline-derived CDR1 and CDR2 are LNHDA and SQIVND (reference sequence). CDR3 loop: CASSKTGVLDTGELFF. The DNA for the CDR3 is TGTGCCAGTAGCAAAACAGGGGTACTCGACACCGGGGAGCTGTTTTTT.

The V and J genes are TRBV10-3 and TRBJ1-2; TRBD1 agrees at 9 bases. V was pared by 4 bases and J by 4 bases, with 1 base of the junction left unmatched. The CDR3 is made up of 13 amino acids. Germline CDR1 ENHRY, CDR2 SYGVKD. In DNA form, the CDR3 reads TGTGCCATCAGTGCGACAGGGGGCTATGGCTACACCTTC. Translating gives CAISATGGYGYTF.

V and J are TRBV19 and TRBJ1-2, with 10 bases lining up with TRBD1. The CDR3 consists of 16 residues. CDR1 is LNHDA, CDR2 SQIVND, per germline (reference sequence). V lost 1 base, J lost 8 bases, and 10 bases stayed unmatched. The CDR3 here is CASSIGLTGGADGYTF. Written as DNA, the CDR3 is TGTGCCAGTAGTATAGGGCTGACAGGGGGCGCGGACGGCTACACCTTC.